This entry features one TCR beta chain sequence. The data were obtained in a study of technical replicates of blood from several donors. Method: immunoSEQ multiplex PCR; TCRdb's copy keeps in-frame clones and lacks some. The table includes under 85,000 clones, 97% detected once. This sequence originates from a human donor in good health. Sequenced sample: T cells isolated from PBMCs.

The CDR3 protein is CASSLMGAPTGYGYTF. In DNA, the CDR3 is TGCGCCAGCAGCTTGATGGGGGCTCCTACGGGCTATGGCTACACCTTC. The J gene is TRBJ1-2, the V gene TRBV5-1, with D tentatively TRBD1 (6 bases). Between the trimmed V and J ends, which lost 1 base and 4 bases, there was a span of 17 bases. Germline values: CDR1 SGHRS, CDR2 YFSETQ. The CDR3 extends over 16 amino acids.